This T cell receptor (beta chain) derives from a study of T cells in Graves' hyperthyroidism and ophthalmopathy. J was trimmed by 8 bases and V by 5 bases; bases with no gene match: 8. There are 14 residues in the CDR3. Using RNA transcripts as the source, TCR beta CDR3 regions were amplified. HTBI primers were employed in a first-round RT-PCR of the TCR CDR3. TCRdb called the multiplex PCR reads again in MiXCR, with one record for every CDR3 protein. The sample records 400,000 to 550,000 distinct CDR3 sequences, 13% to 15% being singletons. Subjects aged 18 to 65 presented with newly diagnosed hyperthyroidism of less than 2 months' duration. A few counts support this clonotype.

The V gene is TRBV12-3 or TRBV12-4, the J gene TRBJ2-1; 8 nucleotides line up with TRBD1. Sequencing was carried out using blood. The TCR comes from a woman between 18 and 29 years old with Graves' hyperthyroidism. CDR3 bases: TGTGCCAGCAGTAAAGACAGGGGTTCCGATGAGCAGTTCTTC. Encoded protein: CASSKDRGSDEQFF.